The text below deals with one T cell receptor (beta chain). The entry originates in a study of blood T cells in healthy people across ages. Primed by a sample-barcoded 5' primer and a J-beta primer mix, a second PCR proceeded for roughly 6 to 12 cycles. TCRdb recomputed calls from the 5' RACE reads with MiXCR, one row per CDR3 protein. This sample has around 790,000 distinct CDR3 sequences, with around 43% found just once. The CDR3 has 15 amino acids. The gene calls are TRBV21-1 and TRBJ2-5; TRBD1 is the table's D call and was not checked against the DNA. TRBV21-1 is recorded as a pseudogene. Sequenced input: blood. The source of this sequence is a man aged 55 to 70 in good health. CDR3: CASSKTRGSGKTRYF. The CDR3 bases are TGTGCCAGCAGCAAAACCCGGGGGAGCGGAAAGACCCGGTACTTC.